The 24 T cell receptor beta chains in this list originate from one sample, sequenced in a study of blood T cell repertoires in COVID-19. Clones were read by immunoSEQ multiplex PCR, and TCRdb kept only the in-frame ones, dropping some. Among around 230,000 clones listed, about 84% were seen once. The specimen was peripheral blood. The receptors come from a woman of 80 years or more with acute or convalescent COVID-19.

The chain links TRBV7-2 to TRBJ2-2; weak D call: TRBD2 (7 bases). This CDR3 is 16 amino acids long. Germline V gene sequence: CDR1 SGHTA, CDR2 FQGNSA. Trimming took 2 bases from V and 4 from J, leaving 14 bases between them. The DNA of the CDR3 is TGTGCCAGCAGCTTATTTGGGGGGGGCGCCACCGGGGAGCTGTTTTTT. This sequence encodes CASSLFGGGATGELFF.

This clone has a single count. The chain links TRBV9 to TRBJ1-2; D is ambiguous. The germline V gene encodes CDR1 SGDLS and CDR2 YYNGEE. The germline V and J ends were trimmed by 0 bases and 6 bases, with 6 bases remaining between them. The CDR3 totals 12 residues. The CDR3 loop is CASSVVGNGYTF. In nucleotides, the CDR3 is TGTGCCAGCAGCGTAGTCGGGAATGGCTACACCTTC.

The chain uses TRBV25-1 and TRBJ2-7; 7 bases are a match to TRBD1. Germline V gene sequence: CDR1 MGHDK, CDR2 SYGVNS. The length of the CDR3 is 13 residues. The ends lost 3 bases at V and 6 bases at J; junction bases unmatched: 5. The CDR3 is CASSEPQGREQYF. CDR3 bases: TGTGCCAGCAGTGAGCCACAGGGGCGCGAGCAGTACTTC.

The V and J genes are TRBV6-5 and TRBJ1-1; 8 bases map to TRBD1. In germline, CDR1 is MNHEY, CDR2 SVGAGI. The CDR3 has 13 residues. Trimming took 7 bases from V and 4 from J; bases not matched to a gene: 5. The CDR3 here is CASMGQASTEAFF. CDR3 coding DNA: TGTGCCAGCATGGGACAGGCGTCCACTGAAGCTTTCTTT.

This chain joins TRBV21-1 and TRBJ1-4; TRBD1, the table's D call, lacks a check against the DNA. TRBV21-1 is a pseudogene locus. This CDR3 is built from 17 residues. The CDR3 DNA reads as TGTGCCAGCAGCAAAGCGACAGGGACAGGGCGAAGTGAAAAACTGTTTTTT. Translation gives CASSKATGTGRSEKLFF.

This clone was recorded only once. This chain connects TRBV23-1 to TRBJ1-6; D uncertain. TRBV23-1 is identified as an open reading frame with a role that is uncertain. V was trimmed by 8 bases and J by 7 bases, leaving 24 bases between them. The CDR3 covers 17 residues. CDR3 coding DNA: TGCGCCAGCCTACGGCATGAGGGTGTAGCAGGCAATTCACCCCTCCACTTT. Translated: CASLRHEGVAGNSPLHF.

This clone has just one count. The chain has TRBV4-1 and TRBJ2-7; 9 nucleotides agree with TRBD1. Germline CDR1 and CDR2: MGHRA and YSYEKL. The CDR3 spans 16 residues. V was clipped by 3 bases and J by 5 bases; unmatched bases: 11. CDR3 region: CASSQTPGQGVNEQYF. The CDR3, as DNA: TGCGCCAGCAGCCAGACCCCGGGACAGGGAGTTAACGAGCAGTACTTC.

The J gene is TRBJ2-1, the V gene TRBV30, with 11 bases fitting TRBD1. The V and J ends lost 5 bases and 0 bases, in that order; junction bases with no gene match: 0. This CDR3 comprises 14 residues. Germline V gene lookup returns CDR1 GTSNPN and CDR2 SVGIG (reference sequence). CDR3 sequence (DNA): TGTGCCTGGGGGACAGGGGGCTCCTACAATGAGCAGTTCTTC. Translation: CAWGTGGSYNEQFF.

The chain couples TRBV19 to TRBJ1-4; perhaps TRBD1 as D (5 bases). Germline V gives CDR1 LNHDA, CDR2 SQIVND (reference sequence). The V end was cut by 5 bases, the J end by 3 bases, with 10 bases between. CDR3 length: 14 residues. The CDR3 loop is CASSETVSNEKLFF. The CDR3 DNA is TGTGCCAGTAGTGAGACAGTCTCTAATGAAAAACTGTTTTTT.

CDR3 sequence: CARSKRESYNEQFF. The CDR3 DNA reads as TGTGCCAGGTCAAAGCGGGAAAGCTACAATGAGCAGTTCTTC. The chain recombines TRBV28 with TRBJ2-1; 7 bases map to TRBD2. CDR1 and CDR2 from the germline V gene are MDHEN and SYDVKM. Losses at the gene ends were 9 bases for V and 3 bases for J; bases not matched to a gene: 8. The CDR3 extends over 14 amino acids.

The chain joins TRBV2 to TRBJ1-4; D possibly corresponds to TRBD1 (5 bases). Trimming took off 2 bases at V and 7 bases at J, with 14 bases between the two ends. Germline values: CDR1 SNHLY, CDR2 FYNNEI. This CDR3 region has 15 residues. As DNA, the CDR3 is TGTGCCAGCAGTGAAATGGGGGGGAGTATTGAAAAACTGTTTTTT. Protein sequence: CASSEMGGSIEKLFF.

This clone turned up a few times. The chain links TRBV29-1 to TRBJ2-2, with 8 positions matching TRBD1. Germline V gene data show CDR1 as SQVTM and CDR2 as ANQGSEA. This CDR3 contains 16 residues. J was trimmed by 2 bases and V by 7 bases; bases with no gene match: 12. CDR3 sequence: CSALRAGGLNTGELFF. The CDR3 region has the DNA TGCAGCGCATTGAGGGCAGGGGGCCTCAACACCGGGGAGCTGTTTTTT.

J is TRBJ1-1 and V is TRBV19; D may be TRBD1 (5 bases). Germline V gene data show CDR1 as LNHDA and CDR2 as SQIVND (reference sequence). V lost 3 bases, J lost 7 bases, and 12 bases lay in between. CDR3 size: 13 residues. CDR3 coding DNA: TGTGCCAGTAGTATTCAGGGTAGAAATGAAGCTTTCTTT. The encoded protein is CASSIQGRNEAFF.

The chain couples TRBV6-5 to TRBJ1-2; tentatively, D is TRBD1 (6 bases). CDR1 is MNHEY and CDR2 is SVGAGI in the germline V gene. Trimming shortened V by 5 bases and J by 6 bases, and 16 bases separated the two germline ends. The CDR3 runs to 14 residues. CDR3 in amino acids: CASSRGGLGNGYTF. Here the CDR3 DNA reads TGTGCCAGCAGTCGGGGGGGGCTGGGGAATGGCTACACCTTC.

The CDR3 is CASSSAGDYGYTF. As DNA, the CDR3 is TGTGCCAGCAGCTCGGCCGGGGACTATGGCTACACCTTC. J is TRBJ1-2 and V is TRBV5-5; D remains ambiguous. The CDR3 sequence is 13 residues long. The V end was cut by 3 bases, the J end by 3 bases, with 9 bases between. Per germline, CDR1 SGHKS and CDR2 YYEKEE (reference sequence).

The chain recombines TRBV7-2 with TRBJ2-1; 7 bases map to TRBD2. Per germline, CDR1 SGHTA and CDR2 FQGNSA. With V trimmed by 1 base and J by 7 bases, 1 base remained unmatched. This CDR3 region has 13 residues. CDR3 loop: CASSLEAGNEQFF. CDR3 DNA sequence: TGTGCCAGCAGCTTAGAAGCGGGAAATGAGCAGTTCTTC.

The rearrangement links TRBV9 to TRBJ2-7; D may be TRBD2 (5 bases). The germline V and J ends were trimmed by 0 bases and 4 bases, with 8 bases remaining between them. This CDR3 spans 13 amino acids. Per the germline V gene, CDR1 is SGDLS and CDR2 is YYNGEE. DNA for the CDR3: TGTGCCAGCAGCGTAGAGACGGGATACGAGCAGTACTTC. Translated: CASSVETGYEQYF.

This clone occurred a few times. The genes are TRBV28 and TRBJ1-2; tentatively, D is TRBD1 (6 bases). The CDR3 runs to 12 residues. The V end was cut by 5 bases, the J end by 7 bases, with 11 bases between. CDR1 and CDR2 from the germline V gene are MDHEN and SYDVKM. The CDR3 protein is CASSTGLAGYTF. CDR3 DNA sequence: TGTGCCAGCAGTACAGGGCTTGCTGGCTACACCTTC.

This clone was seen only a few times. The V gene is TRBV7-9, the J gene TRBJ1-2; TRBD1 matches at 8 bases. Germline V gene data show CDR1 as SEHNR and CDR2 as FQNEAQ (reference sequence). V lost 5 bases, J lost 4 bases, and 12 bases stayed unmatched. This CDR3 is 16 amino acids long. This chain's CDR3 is CASSPSGTGLVYGYTF. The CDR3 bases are TGTGCCAGCAGCCCTTCTGGGACAGGACTTGTCTATGGCTACACCTTC.

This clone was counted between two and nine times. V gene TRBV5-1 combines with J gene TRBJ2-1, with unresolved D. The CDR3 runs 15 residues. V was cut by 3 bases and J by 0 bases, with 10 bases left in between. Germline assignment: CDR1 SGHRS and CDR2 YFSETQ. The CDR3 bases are TGCGCCAGCAGCTCTGGCTCCAGCTCCTACAATGAGCAGTTCTTC. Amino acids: CASSSGSSSYNEQFF.

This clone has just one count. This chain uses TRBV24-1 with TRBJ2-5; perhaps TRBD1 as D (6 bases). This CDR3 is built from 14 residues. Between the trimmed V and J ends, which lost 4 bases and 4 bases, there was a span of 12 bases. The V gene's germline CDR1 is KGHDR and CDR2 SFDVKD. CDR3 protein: CATSEPGTLETQYF. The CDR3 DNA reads TGTGCCACCAGTGAGCCCGGGACACTAGAGACCCAGTACTTC.

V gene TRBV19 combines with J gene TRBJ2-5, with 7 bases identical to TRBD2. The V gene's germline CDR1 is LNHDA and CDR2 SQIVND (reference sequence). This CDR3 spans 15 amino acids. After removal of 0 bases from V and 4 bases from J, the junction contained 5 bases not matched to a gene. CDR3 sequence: CASSIDLGGGETQYF. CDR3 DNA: TGTGCCAGTAGTATAGATCTTGGGGGGGGAGAGACCCAGTACTTC.

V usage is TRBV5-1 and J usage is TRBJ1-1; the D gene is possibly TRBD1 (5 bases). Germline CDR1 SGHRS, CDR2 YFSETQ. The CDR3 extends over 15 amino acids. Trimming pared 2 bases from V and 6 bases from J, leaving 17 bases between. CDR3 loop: CASSLRQGEVAEAFF. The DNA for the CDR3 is TGCGCCAGCAGCTTACGGCAAGGGGAAGTCGCTGAAGCTTTCTTT.

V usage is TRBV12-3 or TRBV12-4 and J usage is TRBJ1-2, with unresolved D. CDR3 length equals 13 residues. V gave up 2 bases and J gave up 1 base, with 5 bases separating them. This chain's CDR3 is CASSLTLNYGYTF. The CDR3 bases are TGTGCCAGCAGTTTAACTCTTAACTATGGCTACACCTTC.